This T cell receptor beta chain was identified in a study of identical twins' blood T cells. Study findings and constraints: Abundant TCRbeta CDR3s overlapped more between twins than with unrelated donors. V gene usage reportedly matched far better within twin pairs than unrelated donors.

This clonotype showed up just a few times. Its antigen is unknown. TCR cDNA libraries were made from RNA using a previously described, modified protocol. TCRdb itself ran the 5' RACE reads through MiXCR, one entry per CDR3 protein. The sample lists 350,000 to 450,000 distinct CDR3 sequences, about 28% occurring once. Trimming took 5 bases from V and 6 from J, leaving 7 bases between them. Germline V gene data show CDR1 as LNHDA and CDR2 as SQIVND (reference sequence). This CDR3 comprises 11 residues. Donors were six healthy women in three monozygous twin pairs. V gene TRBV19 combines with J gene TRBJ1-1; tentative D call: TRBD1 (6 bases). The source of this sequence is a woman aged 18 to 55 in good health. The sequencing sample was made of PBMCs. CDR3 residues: CASSGGAEAFF. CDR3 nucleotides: TGTGCCAGTAGTGGGGGCGCTGAAGCTTTCTTT.